What follows is one T cell receptor beta chain and its context. Measured with immunoSEQ multiplex PCR; TCRdb has only the in-frame clones, and not every one. Of over 80,000 clones in the sample, 90% to 97% are singletons; the top ten hold roughly 0.35%. The sample is drawn from a study of technical replicates of blood from a few donors. CDR3 size: 13 residues. CDR1 is LNHNV and CDR2 is YYDKDF in the germline V gene (reference sequence). Trimming removed 1 base at V and 1 base at J, with 4 bases between. The chain has TRBV15 and TRBJ1-1; no definite D call. The receptor comes from a human donor in good health. Material: T cells isolated from PBMCs. CDR3 residues: CATSRVENTEAFF. The DNA for the CDR3 is TGTGCCACCAGCAGAGTAGAGAACACTGAAGCTTTCTTT.